This T cell receptor (beta chain) was captured by sequencing in a study of pediatric ulcerative colitis. In the case of this clone: What it binds is not known.

Only in-frame clones appear in the TCRdb table, and some are missing; sequencing was by immunoSEQ multiplex PCR. This table holds 55,000 to 75,000 clones, less than 90% found once. Study-level points and caveats: No controls had the two rectal clonotypes shared by ulcerative colitis patients. Blood-rectal clonal overlap within each person was significantly higher in ulcerative colitis patients than controls.

The diagnostic colonoscopy in ulcerative colitis patients preceded any immunosuppressive treatment. The CDR3 extends over 15 amino acids. The V segment lost 6 bases and the J segment 7 bases; nucleotides outside the gene matches: 11. Germline V gives CDR1 MNHEY, CDR2 SVGAGI. The V call is TRBV6-5, the J call TRBJ1-4, with 7 bases identical to TRBD1. The receptor comes from a boy between 5 and 17 years old with severe ulcerative colitis. Material: blood. The CDR3 loop reads CASSSLGGGFEKLFF. CDR3 nucleotide sequence: TGTGCCAGCAGCTCCCTGGGAGGGGGCTTTGAAAAACTGTTTTTT.